Shown below are 19 T cell receptor beta chains from a single sample sequenced in a study of breast tumors, draining lymph nodes, adjacent tissues. TCRdb ran MiXCR on the multiplex PCR reads and lists one entry per CDR3 protein. The table records 150,000 or so distinct CDR3 sequences, 30% to 40% of them present only once. Breast cancer patients provided tissue from their axillary draining lymph nodes. Sequencing used axillary lymph node tissue. The receptors here all came from a female donor with breast cancer. Some clones in this sample may be carry-over from other donors' samples.

This clonotype was seen ten or more times. The J gene is TRBJ2-7, the V gene TRBV4-3; a possible D gene is TRBD1 (6 bases). Trimming took off 3 bases at V and 9 bases at J, with 12 bases between the two ends. The V gene's germline CDR1 is LGHNA and CDR2 YSLEER. This CDR3 contains 12 residues. The CDR3 nucleotides are TGCGCCAGCAGCCACAGTAAGGGGGTGCAGTACTTC. Protein product: CASSHSKGVQYF.

In this sample, this clonotype turned up many times. J is TRBJ2-5 and V is TRBV2; tentative D call: TRBD1 (5 bases). CDR1 SNHLY and CDR2 FYNNEI come from the germline V gene. Trimming pared 6 bases from V and 4 bases from J, leaving 12 bases between. The CDR3 runs to 13 residues. The CDR3 here is CASRRRVGETQYF. The CDR3 coding sequence is TGTGCCAGCAGACGCAGGGTAGGAGAGACCCAGTACTTC.

This clonotype was seen a handful of times. Possible read error: a much larger clone is one base away. This CDR3 fails to terminate in the conserved phenylalanine or tryptophan, so it likely reflects a read error. The chain employs TRBV19 and TRBJ2-5; 10 nucleotides align to TRBD1. The CDR3 has 16 amino acids. The V gene end was trimmed by 5 bases and the J gene end by 4 bases; junction bases not matched to a gene: 10. CDR1 LNHDA and CDR2 SQIVND come from the germline V gene (reference sequence). As DNA, the CDR3 is TGTGCCAGTAGTCTCCCGGGACAGGGGTTATCAGAGACCCAGTACTCC. Its protein is CASSLPGQGLSETQYS.

Here the CDR3 DNA reads TGCAGTGCCCAGGGACTAGCGGGAAGCACCGGGGAGCTGTTTTTT. It specifies CSAQGLAGSTGELFF. The genes are TRBV20-1 and TRBJ2-2; TRBD2 matches 13 bases. Germline lookup yields CDR1 DFQATT and CDR2 SNEGSKA (reference sequence). CDR3 length: 15 residues. V dropped 6 bases and J dropped 4; count of bases not matched to a gene: 5.

The chain uses TRBV19 and TRBJ2-2, with 10 nucleotides matching TRBD2. The J segment lost 4 bases and the V segment lost 7 bases, leaving 6 bases of the junction unmatched. CDR1 is LNHDA, CDR2 SQIVND, per germline (reference sequence). The CDR3 is 15 residues long. The CDR3 loop is CASNLAGAGTGELFF. CDR3 in DNA: TGTGCCAGTAATCTAGCGGGAGCGGGCACCGGGGAGCTGTTTTTT.

The table lists this clonotype with many counts. The J gene is TRBJ2-1, the V gene TRBV7-9, with TRBD1 as a possible D gene (6 bases). CDR3 length equals 12 residues. Per germline, CDR1 SEHNR and CDR2 FQNEAQ (reference sequence). V lost 8 bases and J 5 bases, leaving 10 bases between the germline ends. CDR3 in amino acids: CASPWGHNEQFF. The CDR3 region has the DNA TGTGCCAGCCCCTGGGGGCACAATGAGCAGTTCTTC.

This clonotype was seen repeatedly, ten times or more. This chain connects TRBV7-9 to TRBJ2-6; D might be TRBD2 (6 bases). V was clipped by 4 bases and J by 0 bases, with 16 bases between them. This CDR3 is built from 18 residues. Per the germline V gene, CDR1 is SEHNR and CDR2 is FQNEAQ (reference sequence). The CDR3 DNA is TGTGCCAGCAGCTACCCGCCGGGGGTTAGCTCTGGGGCCAACGTCCTGACTTTC. Its protein is CASSYPPGVSSGANVLTF.

This clonotype was counted ten times or more. The V and J genes are TRBV7-9 and TRBJ2-2; possible D gene TRBD1, 5 bases. This CDR3 contains 14 residues. CDR1 is SEHNR, CDR2 FQNEAQ, per germline (reference sequence). V lost 4 bases and J lost 3, with 9 bases in between. The CDR3 DNA reads as TGTGCCAGCAGCTCTCAAGGGGACACCGGGGAGCTGTTTTTT. Translated, it gives CASSSQGDTGELFF.

This clonotype has just one count. The chain carries TRBV20-1 and TRBJ2-1, with D maybe TRBD1 (7 bases). The CDR3 runs to 16 residues. The V end was cut by 6 bases, the J end by 1 base, with 19 bases between. Germline CDR1 DFQATT, CDR2 SNEGSKA (reference sequence). DNA for the CDR3: TGCAGTGCCAGCACCCAGACAGGGACTTCCTACAATGAGCAGTTCTTC. Its translation: CSASTQTGTSYNEQFF.

This clonotype was seen repeatedly, ten times or more. The chain combines TRBV27 with TRBJ2-6; the D gene is possibly TRBD1 (5 bases). The CDR3 length is 16 residues. V lost 4 bases and J 0 bases, leaving 10 bases between the germline ends. Germline loops: CDR1 MNHEY, CDR2 SMNVEV (reference sequence). The DNA for the CDR3 is TGTGCCAGCAGTTACGACAGATCCTCTGGGGCCAACGTCCTGACTTTC. Its protein is CASSYDRSSGANVLTF.

In this sample, this clonotype turned up many times. V gene TRBV18 combines with J gene TRBJ2-5; 8 bases fit TRBD1. Germline V lookup: CDR1 KGHSH, CDR2 LQKENI. The length of the CDR3 is 15 residues. Trimming at V came to 1 base and at J to 11 bases, leaving 12 bases not matched to a gene. Here the CDR3 DNA reads TGTGCCAGCTCACCACTAGGGACAGGCGCTACGGGTCAGTACTTC. Translation gives CASSPLGTGATGQYF.

In this sample, this clonotype turned up many times. Possible read error: a much larger clone is one base away. V and J are TRBV20-1 and TRBJ2-3; possible D gene TRBD2, 5 bases. This CDR3 comprises 14 residues. V lost 4 bases, J lost 8 bases, and 19 bases lay in between. The germline V gene has CDR1 DFQATT and CDR2 SNEGSKA (reference sequence). The DNA for the CDR3 is TGCAGTGCTAACCGGGTAGCGCCCCCAGCTACGCAGTATTTT. It specifies CSANRVAPPATQYF.

This clonotype was seen many times. V is TRBV19 and J is TRBJ2-1; 10 bases line up with TRBD2. This CDR3 spans 14 amino acids. The ends lost 1 base at V and 13 bases at J; junction bases unmatched: 7. Germline CDR1 and CDR2: LNHDA and SQIVND (reference sequence). The CDR3 nucleotides are TGTGCCAGTAGTATAGGTCAGCGGGGGGGATACCAGTTCTTC. It is translated as CASSIGQRGGYQFF.

The table lists this clonotype with many counts. V and J are TRBV20-1 and TRBJ2-2; D assignment may be TRBD1 or TRBD2 (5 bases each). The CDR3 runs to 16 residues. The germline CDR1 and CDR2 sequences are DFQATT and SNEGSKA (reference sequence). V gave up 5 bases and J gave up 5 bases, with 21 bases separating them. CDR3 sequence reads: CSARRTGTSRTGELFF. CDR3 nucleotides: TGCAGTGCTCGACGAACCGGGACCTCCCGAACCGGGGAGCTGTTTTTT.

This clonotype has only a few counts. V is TRBV9 and J is TRBJ1-1; 9 bases map to TRBD1. The J segment lost 4 bases and the V segment lost 4 bases, leaving 8 bases of the junction unmatched. The CDR3 sequence is 15 residues long. The germline V gene encodes CDR1 SGDLS and CDR2 YYNGEE. CDR3 amino acids: CASSPTTGGFTEAFF. CDR3 DNA: TGTGCCAGCAGCCCAACGACAGGGGGGTTCACTGAAGCTTTCTTT.

The V and J genes are TRBV10-2 and TRBJ2-5, with 9 bases matching TRBD2. CDR1 is WSHSY, CDR2 SAAADI, per germline. The CDR3 has 15 amino acids. V trimming: 0 bases; J trimming: 2 bases; junction bases outside the gene matches: 1. The CDR3 spells CASSESAGGQETQYF. CDR3 in DNA: TGCGCCAGCAGTGAGTCTGCGGGGGGGCAAGAGACCCAGTACTTC.

This clonotype appeared many times. The rearrangement uses TRBV6-1 and TRBJ1-5; 9 bases are a match to TRBD1. CDR3 length: 16 residues. The V gene's germline CDR1 is MNHNS and CDR2 SASEGT. Trimming took 0 bases from V and 5 from J; bases not matched to a gene: 5. The CDR3 here is CASSEARRTGDQPQHF. The CDR3 DNA reads as TGTGCCAGCAGTGAAGCGCGCCGGACAGGGGATCAGCCCCAGCATTTT.

As regards this clonotype: This likely comes from a read error, as the CDR3 has no conserved phenylalanine or tryptophan at its end. V usage is TRBV14 and J usage is TRBJ2-5; tentative D call: TRBD1 (6 bases). Between the trimmed V and J ends, which lost 6 bases and 0 bases, there was a span of 8 bases. This CDR3 has 13 residues. Germline-derived CDR1 and CDR2 are SGHDN and FVKESK. CDR3 nucleotide sequence: TGTGCCAGCAGTACAGGGTACCAAGAGACCCAGTACTCC. This sequence encodes CASSTGYQETQYS.

This clonotype was counted a few times. A much larger clone differs by one base, so this may be a read error. The chain joins TRBV6-6 to TRBJ2-7; D unclear. V shed 5 bases and J shed 7 bases, with 9 bases lying between them. Germline assignment: CDR1 MNHNY and CDR2 SVGAGI (reference sequence). The CDR3 totals 11 residues. For the CDR3, the DNA is TGTGCCAGCAGTCACGCTGAAGAGCAGTACTTC. This gives the protein CASSHAEEQYF.